The rows below give T cell receptor beta chains drawn from one sample of a study of cytomegalovirus exposure and HLA in healthy donors. Method: immunoSEQ multiplex PCR; TCRdb's copy keeps in-frame clones and lacks some. The data hold more than 70,000 clones, with around 93% observed a single time. Source material: PBMCs. These receptors were collected from a woman aged 18-29 years in good health and CMV-seronegative. CDR3s include the opening cysteine and the closing phenylalanine or tryptophan. D genes are given only for firm matches. Clone size is not always given. Where it is, it says once, few, many or a class for expanded clones.

J gene: TRBJ2-7
D gene: TRBD1
CDR3 length: 13
clone size: -
V gene: TRBV2
CDR3 protein: CASSGTATYEQYF
CDR3 DNA: TGTGCCAGCAGCGGGACAGCTACCTACGAGCAGTACTTC

J gene: TRBJ1-5
D gene: TRBD1
CDR3 length: 16
clone size: -
V gene: TRBV18
CDR3 protein: CASSKGTGGPNQPQHF
CDR3 DNA: TGTGCCAGCTCAAAGGGGACAGGGGGTCCCAATCAGCCCCAGCATTTT

J gene: TRBJ1-2
D gene: -
CDR3 length: 12
clone size: -
V gene: TRBV9
CDR3 protein: CASNNSTYGYTF
CDR3 DNA: TGTGCCAGCAACAACAGTACCTATGGCTACACCTTC

J gene: TRBJ1-1
D gene: TRBD1
CDR3 length: 12
clone size: -
V gene: TRBV10-1
CDR3 protein: CAGMTGHTEAFF
CDR3 DNA: TGCGCCGGCATGACAGGGCACACTGAAGCTTTCTTT

J gene: TRBJ1-5
D gene: -
CDR3 length: 16
clone size: -
V gene: TRBV4-2
CDR3 protein: CASSQESADSNQPQHF
CDR3 DNA: TGTGCCAGCAGCCAAGAAAGCGCGGATAGCAATCAGCCCCAGCATTTT

J gene: TRBJ2-1
D gene: -
CDR3 length: 14
clone size: once
V gene: TRBV6-1
CDR3 protein: CASSEVTGRNEQFF
CDR3 DNA: TGTGCCAGCAGTGAAGTTACAGGGAGAAATGAGCAGTTCTTC

J gene: TRBJ1-6
D gene: TRBD1
CDR3 length: 17
clone size: -
V gene: TRBV25-1
CDR3 protein: CASRGQGAALSSSPLHF
CDR3 DNA: TGTGCCAGCAGGGGACAGGGGGCCGCTTTATCGAGTTCACCCCTCCACTTT

J gene: TRBJ2-7
D gene: -
CDR3 length: 13
clone size: once
V gene: TRBV27
CDR3 protein: CASSLSGGYEQYF
CDR3 DNA: TGTGCCAGCAGTTTATCGGGGGGTTACGAGCAGTACTTC

J gene: TRBJ2-2
D gene: -
CDR3 length: 16
clone size: -
V gene: TRBV10-3
CDR3 protein: CAISPRQDTNTGELFF
CDR3 DNA: TGTGCCATCAGCCCTAGACAGGATACGAACACCGGGGAGCTGTTTTTT

J gene: TRBJ2-3
D gene: -
CDR3 length: 15
clone size: -
V gene: TRBV6-1
CDR3 protein: CASSLPGQYTDTQYF
CDR3 DNA: TGTGCCAGCAGTCTACCGGGACAATACACAGATACGCAGTATTTT

J gene: TRBJ2-7
D gene: -
CDR3 length: 14
clone size: -
V gene: TRBV6-1
CDR3 protein: CASGLGVGAYEQYF
CDR3 DNA: TGTGCCAGCGGGTTGGGAGTGGGAGCCTACGAGCAGTACTTC

J gene: TRBJ1-6
D gene: -
CDR3 length: 14
clone size: -
V gene: TRBV19
CDR3 protein: CASSIGSTNSPLHF
CDR3 DNA: TGTGCCAGTAGTATTGGTTCCACAAATTCACCCCTCCACTTT

J gene: TRBJ1-3
D gene: -
CDR3 length: 13
clone size: -
V gene: TRBV11-3
CDR3 protein: CASSFNMGNTIYF
CDR3 DNA: TGTGCCAGCAGCTTTAACATGGGAAACACCATATATTTT

J gene: TRBJ2-7
D gene: -
CDR3 length: 15
clone size: -
V gene: TRBV19
CDR3 protein: CASSEDSTSSYEQYF
CDR3 DNA: TGTGCCAGTAGTGAGGACAGTACTAGTTCCTACGAGCAGTACTTC

J gene: TRBJ2-7
D gene: TRBD2
CDR3 length: 15
clone size: -
V gene: TRBV28
CDR3 protein: CASSRTSGSPYEQYF
CDR3 DNA: TGTGCCAGCAGTCGGACTAGCGGAAGTCCCTACGAGCAGTACTTC

J gene: TRBJ2-3
D gene: TRBD2
CDR3 length: 17
clone size: -
V gene: TRBV7-9
CDR3 protein: CASSLGSSGGYTDTQYF
CDR3 DNA: TGTGCCAGCAGCTTAGGGTCTAGCGGGGGTTACACAGATACGCAGTATTTT

J gene: TRBJ1-6
D gene: -
CDR3 length: 13
clone size: -
V gene: TRBV27
CDR3 protein: CASTQGYNSPLHF
CDR3 DNA: TGTGCCAGCACCCAGGGGTATAATTCACCCCTCCACTTT

J gene: TRBJ2-5
D gene: -
CDR3 length: 14
clone size: -
V gene: TRBV7-2
CDR3 protein: CASSLFAERQTQYF
CDR3 DNA: TGTGCCAGCAGCTTATTCGCCGAGCGACAGACCCAGTACTTC

J gene: TRBJ2-3
D gene: TRBD2
CDR3 length: 18
clone size: -
V gene: TRBV9
CDR3 protein: CASSSWRGRGGGTDTQYF
CDR3 DNA: TGTGCCAGCAGCTCATGGAGGGGGCGGGGGGGCGGCACAGATACGCAGTATTTT

J gene: TRBJ2-1
D gene: TRBD2
CDR3 length: 17
clone size: -
V gene: TRBV4-1
CDR3 protein: CASSQEQSLAGPWEQFF
CDR3 DNA: TGCGCCAGCAGCCAAGAGCAGAGCCTAGCGGGACCTTGGGAGCAGTTCTTC

J gene: TRBJ2-5
D gene: TRBD2
CDR3 length: 17
clone size: -
V gene: TRBV28
CDR3 protein: CASSLRMTGGYQETQYF
CDR3 DNA: TGTGCCAGCAGTTTAAGAATGACGGGAGGGTACCAAGAGACCCAGTACTTC

J gene: TRBJ2-7
D gene: TRBD1
CDR3 length: 17
clone size: -
V gene: TRBV13
CDR3 protein: CASSLGLYGTGHYEQYF
CDR3 DNA: TGTGCCAGCAGCTTAGGCCTCTATGGGACAGGGCACTACGAGCAGTACTTC